This note documents a single T cell receptor beta chain sequence. Its antigen is unidentified. 13 Jbeta primers and 60 Vbeta primers were used for the PCR. Assay: immunoSEQ multiplex PCR; the TCRdb copy retains only in-frame clones and omits some. This table holds fewer than 110,000 clones, 76% found once. V lost 5 bases and J lost 6; bases outside the gene matches: 9. CDR1 SGHTA and CDR2 FQGTGA come from the germline V gene. This CDR3 spans 15 amino acids. These data are taken from a study of cytomegalovirus exposure and HLA in healthy donors. Study-level findings and limits: Trimming of TCR beta V- and J-genes showed a link, identified in a later analysis, to a missense DCLRE1C variant.

This sequence joins TRBV7-3 and TRBJ1-2; TRBD1 matches at 10 bases. Sequenced sample: PBMCs. The sequence was obtained from a man aged 18 to 29 in good health and CMV-seronegative. This CDR3 is CASSQTKTGGDGYTF. For the CDR3, the DNA is TGTGCCAGCAGCCAGACCAAGACAGGGGGCGATGGCTACACCTTC.